What follows describes a single TCR beta chain. Its matching antigen is unknown. This CDR3 region has 16 residues. CDR1 PRHDT and CDR2 FYEKMQ come from the germline V gene (reference sequence). The V end lost 1 base, the J end lost 5 bases, and 16 bases lay between the germline ends. The table came from immunoSEQ multiplex PCR; TCRdb's copy has only in-frame clones and leaves some out. The sample records roughly 92,000 clones, more than 85% being singletons. This specimen belongs to a study of OX40 agonist ivuxolimab in advanced cancers. The study, taken as a whole, reports: The study observed clonal expansion of CD4+ and CD8+ blood T cells by week 6 at 0.1 to 3.0 mg/kg. The average count of expanded clones was higher among CD8+ T cells than among CD4+.

This clonotype originated in an adult with an advanced solid tumor such as melanoma, head and neck, liver or kidney cancer. The chain carries TRBV13 and TRBJ2-3; D possibly matches TRBD1 or TRBD2 (5 bases each). The sequencing here drew on CD4+ or CD8+ T cells sorted from blood, taken in a trial of the OX40 agonist ivuxolimab. DNA for the CDR3: TGTGCCAGCAGCTTAGCCGTGGGGGTCTATGGAGATACGCAGTATTTT. It yields the protein CASSLAVGVYGDTQYF.